The 7 T cell receptor beta chains in this list originate from one sample, sequenced in a study of OX40 agonist ivuxolimab in advanced cancers. The method was immunoSEQ multiplex PCR; TCRdb's version includes in-frame clones alone and lacks a portion of them. The sample has some 90,000 clones; more than 75% are singletons. The sample in question was CD4+ or CD8+ T cells sorted from blood, obtained in a trial of the OX40 agonist ivuxolimab. The origin of the receptors is an adult with an advanced solid tumor such as melanoma, head and neck, liver or kidney cancer.

Regarding this clone: The junction differs from germline at one of its ends, possibly a read error. The same CDR3 also results from other DNA sequences found in this sample. The chain recombines TRBV5-1 with TRBJ2-3, with 10 positions matching TRBD1. The CDR3 covers 14 residues. CDR1 and CDR2 (germline): SGHRS, YFSETQ. CDR3 amino acids: CASSLTGGPDTQYF. CDR3 DNA: TGCGCTAGCAGCTTGACAGGGGGCCCAGATACGCAGTATTTT.

The chain couples TRBV11-2 to TRBJ2-7; 7 positions match TRBD2. CDR1 and CDR2 from the germline V gene are SGHAT and FQNNGV. V lost 0 bases and J lost 1; bases outside the gene matches: 0. CDR3 length equals 14 residues. As DNA, the CDR3 is TGTGCCAGCAGCTTAGAGCGGGGGTCCTACGAGCAGTACTTC. It encodes CASSLERGSYEQYF.

The V gene is TRBV5-1, the J gene TRBJ2-2, with D unclear. The germline V gene has CDR1 SGHRS and CDR2 YFSETQ. V was shortened by 2 bases and J by 5 bases, with 4 bases between the two germline ends. CDR3 length equals 12 residues. The chain's CDR3 is CASSLTTGELFF. CDR3 nucleotides: TGCGCCAGCAGCTTAACGACCGGGGAGCTGTTTTTT.

The V gene is TRBV11-2, the J gene TRBJ2-7, with TRBD2 identical over 11 bases. Germline CDR1 and CDR2: SGHAT and FQNNGV. V gave up 2 bases and J gave up 5 bases; unmatched junction bases: 11. This CDR3 comprises 17 residues. The DNA for the CDR3 is TGTGCCAGCAGCTTAATGACTACTAGCGGGAGTTTACACGAGCAGTACTTC. This sequence encodes CASSLMTTSGSLHEQYF.

Written as DNA, the CDR3 is TGTGCCAGCAGTCCTCTAGGGCCTAACTATGGCTACACCTTC. It is translated as CASSPLGPNYGYTF. The chain links TRBV27 to TRBJ1-2; D gene ambiguous. The CDR3 is 14 residues long. The V gene lost 5 bases and the J gene lost 0 bases, with 10 bases spanning the gap. The germline V gene has CDR1 MNHEY and CDR2 SMNVEV (reference sequence).

This chain connects TRBV5-5 to TRBJ1-1; unclear D gene. Germline values: CDR1 SGHKS, CDR2 YYEKEE (reference sequence). The V gene lost 0 bases and the J gene lost 2 bases, with 11 bases spanning the gap. The CDR3 length is 15 residues. CDR3 in DNA: TGTGCCAGCAGCTTGGGACATGCCGTAAACACTGAAGCTTTCTTT. This gives the protein CASSLGHAVNTEAFF.

This rearrangement joins TRBV7-6 to TRBJ2-3; D unresolved. This CDR3 is 13 amino acids long. The ends were cut back, 5 bases at V and 6 bases at J, with 12 bases in the middle. Germline-derived CDR1 and CDR2 are SGHVS and FNYEAQ. Here the CDR3 DNA reads TGTGCCAGCAGCCTGGTTTCTTTTGATACGCAGTATTTT. As protein: CASSLVSFDTQYF.